This TCR beta chain came from a study of T cell repertoires in cytomegalovirus infection. Study as a whole: The authors relied on CMV epitopes, both recently identified HLA-C-restricted and well-studied HLA-B-restricted. CMV infection together with matching HLA type was indicated by public TCR beta signatures.

TCRdb used MiXCR to reprocess the reads, holding one entry per CDR3 protein. The table has about 830,000 distinct CDR3 sequences, approximately 32% seen once; the top ten hold roughly 12%. Study-wide results and caveats: Individuals carrying CMV plus the relevant HLA were identified by cumulative frequency of public TCR beta families. Across the ex vivo response, the dominant clonotypes were HLA-C-restricted CMV-specific TCR beta clonotypes.

This clonotype was counted many times. The target antigen is unknown. Trimming removed 5 bases from V and 0 bases from J, with 18 bases in between. The CDR3 has 17 residues. CDR1 is SGHVS, CDR2 FNYEAQ, per germline. The chain uses TRBV7-6 and TRBJ2-3, with D hard to call. The clonotype was recovered from a human donor in good health (CMV status not recorded). Some clones in this sample may be carry-over from other donors' samples. The material was cultured CD8+ T cells from PBMCs, obtained from culture after CMV antigen stimulation. CDR3 coding DNA: TGTGCCAGCAGCCCCTCGGACGCCTACCCTAGCACAGATACGCAGTATTTT. Its protein is CASSPSDAYPSTDTQYF. Full variable domain (missing parts from reference TRBV7-6 and TRBJ2-3): GAGVSQSPRYKVTKRGQDVALRCDPISGHVSLYWYRQALGQGPEFLTYFNYEAQQDKSGLPNDRFSAERPEGSISTLTIQRTEQRDSAMYRCASSPSDAYPSTDTQYFGPGTRLTVL.